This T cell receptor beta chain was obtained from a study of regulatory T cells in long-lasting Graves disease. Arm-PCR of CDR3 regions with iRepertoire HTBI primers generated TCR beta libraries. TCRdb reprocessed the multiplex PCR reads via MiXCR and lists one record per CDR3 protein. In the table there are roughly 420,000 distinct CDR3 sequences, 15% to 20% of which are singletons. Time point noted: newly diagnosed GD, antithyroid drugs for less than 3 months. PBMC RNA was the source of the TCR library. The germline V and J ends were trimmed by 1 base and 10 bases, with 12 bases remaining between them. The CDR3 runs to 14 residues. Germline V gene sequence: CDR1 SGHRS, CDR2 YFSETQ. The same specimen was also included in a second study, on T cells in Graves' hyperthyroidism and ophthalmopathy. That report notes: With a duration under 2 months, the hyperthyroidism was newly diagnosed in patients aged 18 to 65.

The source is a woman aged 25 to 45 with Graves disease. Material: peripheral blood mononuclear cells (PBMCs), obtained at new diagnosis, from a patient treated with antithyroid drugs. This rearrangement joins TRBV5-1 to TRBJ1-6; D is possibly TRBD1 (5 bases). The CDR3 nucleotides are TGCGCCAGCAGCTTGAGTGGGGCACCCTCACCCCTCCACTTT. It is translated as CASSLSGAPSPLHF.